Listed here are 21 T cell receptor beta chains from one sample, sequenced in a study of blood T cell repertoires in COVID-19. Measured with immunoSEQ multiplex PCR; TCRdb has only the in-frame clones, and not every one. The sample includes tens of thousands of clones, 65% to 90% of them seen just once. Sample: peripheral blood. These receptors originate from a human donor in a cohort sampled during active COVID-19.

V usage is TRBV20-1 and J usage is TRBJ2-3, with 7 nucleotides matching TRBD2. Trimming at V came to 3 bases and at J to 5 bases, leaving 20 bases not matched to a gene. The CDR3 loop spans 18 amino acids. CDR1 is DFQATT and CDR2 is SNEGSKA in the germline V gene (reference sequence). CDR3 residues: CSASAGWSAGVGEDTQYF. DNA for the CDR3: TGCAGTGCTAGTGCGGGTTGGTCGGCGGGAGTGGGGGAAGATACGCAGTATTTT.

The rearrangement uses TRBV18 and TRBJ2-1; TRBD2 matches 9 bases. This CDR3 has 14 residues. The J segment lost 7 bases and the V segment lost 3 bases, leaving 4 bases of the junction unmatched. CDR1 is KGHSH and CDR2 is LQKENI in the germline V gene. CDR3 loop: CASSPASGENEQFF. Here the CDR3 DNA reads TGTGCCAGCTCACCTGCTAGCGGGGAGAATGAGCAGTTCTTC.

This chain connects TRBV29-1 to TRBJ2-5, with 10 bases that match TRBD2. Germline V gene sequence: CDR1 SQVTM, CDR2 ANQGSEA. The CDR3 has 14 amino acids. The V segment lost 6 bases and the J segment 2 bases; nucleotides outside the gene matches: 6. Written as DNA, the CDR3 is TGCAGCGTGGCGACTAGCGGGCTTCAAGAGACCCAGTACTTC. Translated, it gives CSVATSGLQETQYF. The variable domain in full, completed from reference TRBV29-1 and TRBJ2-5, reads SAVISQKPSRDICQRGTSLTIQCQVDSQVTMMFWYRQQPGQSLTLIATANQGSEATYESGFVIDKFPISRPNLTFSTLTVSNMSPEDSSIYLCSVATSGLQETQYFGPGTRLLVL.

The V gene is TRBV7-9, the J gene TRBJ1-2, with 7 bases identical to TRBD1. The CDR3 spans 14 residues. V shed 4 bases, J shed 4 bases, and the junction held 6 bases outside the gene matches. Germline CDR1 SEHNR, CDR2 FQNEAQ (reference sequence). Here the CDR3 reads CASSSGQFGYGYTF. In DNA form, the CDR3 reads TGTGCCAGCAGCTCGGGACAGTTCGGCTATGGCTACACCTTC.

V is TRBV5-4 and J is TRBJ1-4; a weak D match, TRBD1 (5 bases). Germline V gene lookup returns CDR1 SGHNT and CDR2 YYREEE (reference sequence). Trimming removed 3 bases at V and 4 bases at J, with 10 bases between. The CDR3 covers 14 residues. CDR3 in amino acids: CASSWGGDNEKLFF. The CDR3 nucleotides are TGTGCCAGCAGCTGGGGCGGAGATAATGAAAAACTGTTTTTT.

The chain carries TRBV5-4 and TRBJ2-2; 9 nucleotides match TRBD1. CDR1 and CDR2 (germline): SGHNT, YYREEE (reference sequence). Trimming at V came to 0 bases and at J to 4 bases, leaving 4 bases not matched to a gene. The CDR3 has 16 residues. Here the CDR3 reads CASSLEDRGLTGELFF. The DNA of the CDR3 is TGTGCCAGCAGCTTGGAGGACAGGGGCCTCACCGGGGAGCTGTTTTTT.

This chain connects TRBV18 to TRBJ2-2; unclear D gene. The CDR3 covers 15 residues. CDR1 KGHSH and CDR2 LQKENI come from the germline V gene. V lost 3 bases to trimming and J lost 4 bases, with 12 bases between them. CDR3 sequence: CASSPFPTGTGELFF. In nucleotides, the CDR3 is TGTGCCAGCTCACCCTTCCCGACGGGCACCGGGGAGCTGTTTTTT.

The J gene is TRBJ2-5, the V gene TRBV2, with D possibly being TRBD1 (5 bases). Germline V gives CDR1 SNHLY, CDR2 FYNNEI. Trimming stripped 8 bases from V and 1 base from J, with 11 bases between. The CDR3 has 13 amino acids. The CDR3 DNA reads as TGTGCCAGCTTCAGGGCGCTCCAAGAGACCCAGTACTTC. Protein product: CASFRALQETQYF. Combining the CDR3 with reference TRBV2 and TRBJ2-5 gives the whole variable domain EPEVTQTPSHQVTQMGQEVILRCVPISNHLYFYWYRQILGQKVEFLVSFYNNEISEKSEIFDDQFSVERPDGSNFTLKIRSTKLEDSAMYFCASFRALQETQYFGPGTRLLVL.

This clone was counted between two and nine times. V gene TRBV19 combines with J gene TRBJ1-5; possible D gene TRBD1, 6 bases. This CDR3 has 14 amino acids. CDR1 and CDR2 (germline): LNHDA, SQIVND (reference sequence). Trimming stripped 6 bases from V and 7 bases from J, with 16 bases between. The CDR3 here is CASSLQGLGQPQHF. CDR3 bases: TGTGCCAGTAGCCTGCAGGGGTTGGGACAGCCCCAGCATTTT.

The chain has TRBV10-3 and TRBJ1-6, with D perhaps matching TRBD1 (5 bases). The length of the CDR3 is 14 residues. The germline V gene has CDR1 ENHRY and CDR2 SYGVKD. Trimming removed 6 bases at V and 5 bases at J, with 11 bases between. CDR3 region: CAISDSTNNSPLHF. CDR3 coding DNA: TGTGCCATCAGCGACAGCACTAATAATTCACCCCTCCACTTT.

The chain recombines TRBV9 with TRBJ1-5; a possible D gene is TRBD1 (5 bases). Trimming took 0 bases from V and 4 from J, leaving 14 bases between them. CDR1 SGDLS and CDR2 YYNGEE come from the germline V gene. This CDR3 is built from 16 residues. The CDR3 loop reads CASSVGGGAGNQPQHF. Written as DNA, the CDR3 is TGTGCCAGCAGCGTAGGAGGAGGGGCGGGAAATCAGCCCCAGCATTTT.

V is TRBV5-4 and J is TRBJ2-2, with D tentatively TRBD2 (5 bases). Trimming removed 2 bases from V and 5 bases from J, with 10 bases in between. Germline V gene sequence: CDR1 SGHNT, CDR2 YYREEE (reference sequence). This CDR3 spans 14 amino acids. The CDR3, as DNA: TGTGCCAGCAGCTTTTTTGGGAGAACCGGGGAGCTGTTTTTT. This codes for CASSFFGRTGELFF. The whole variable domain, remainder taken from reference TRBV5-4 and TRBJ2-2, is ETGVTQSPTHLIKTRGQQVTLRCSSQSGHNTVSWYQQALGQGPQFIFQYYREEENGRGNFPPRFSGLQFPNYSSELNVNALELDDSALYLCASSFFGRTGELFFGEGSRLTVL.

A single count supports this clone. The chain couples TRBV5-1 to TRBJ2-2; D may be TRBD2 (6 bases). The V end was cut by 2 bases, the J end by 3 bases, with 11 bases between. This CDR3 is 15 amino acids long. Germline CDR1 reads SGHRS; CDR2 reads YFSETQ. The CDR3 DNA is TGCGCCAGCAGCTTTGGTGGGGAGGACACCGGGGAGCTGTTTTTT. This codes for CASSFGGEDTGELFF.

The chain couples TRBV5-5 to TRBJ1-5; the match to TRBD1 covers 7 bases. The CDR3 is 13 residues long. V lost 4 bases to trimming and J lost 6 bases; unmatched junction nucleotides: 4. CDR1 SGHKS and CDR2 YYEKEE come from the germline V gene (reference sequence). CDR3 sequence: CASSTQGTQPQHF. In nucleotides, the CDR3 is TGTGCCAGCAGCACACAGGGGACTCAGCCCCAGCATTTT.

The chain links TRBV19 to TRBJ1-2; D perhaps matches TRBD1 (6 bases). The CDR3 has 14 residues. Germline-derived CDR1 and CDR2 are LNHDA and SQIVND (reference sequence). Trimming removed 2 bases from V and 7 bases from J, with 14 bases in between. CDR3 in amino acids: CASSIYDRISGYTF. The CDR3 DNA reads TGTGCCAGTAGTATATACGACAGGATCTCTGGCTACACCTTC.

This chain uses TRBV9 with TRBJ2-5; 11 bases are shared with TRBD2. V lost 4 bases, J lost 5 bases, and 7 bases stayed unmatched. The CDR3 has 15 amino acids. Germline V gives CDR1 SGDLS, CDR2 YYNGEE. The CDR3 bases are TGTGCCAGCAGCTCGCAGACTAGCGGGGTGGAGACCCAGTACTTC. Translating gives CASSSQTSGVETQYF. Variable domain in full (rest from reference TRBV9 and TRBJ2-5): DSGVTQTPKHLITATGQRVTLRCSPRSGDLSVYWYQQSLDQGLQFLIQYYNGEERAKGNILERFSAQQFPDLHSELNLSSLELGDSALYFCASSSQTSGVETQYFGPGTRLLVL.

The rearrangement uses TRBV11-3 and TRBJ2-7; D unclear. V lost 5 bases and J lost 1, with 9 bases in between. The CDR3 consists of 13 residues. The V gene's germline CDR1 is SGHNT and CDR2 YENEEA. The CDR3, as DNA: TGTGCCAGCAGCCAGTCAACATCCTACGAGCAGTACTTC. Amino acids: CASSQSTSYEQYF.

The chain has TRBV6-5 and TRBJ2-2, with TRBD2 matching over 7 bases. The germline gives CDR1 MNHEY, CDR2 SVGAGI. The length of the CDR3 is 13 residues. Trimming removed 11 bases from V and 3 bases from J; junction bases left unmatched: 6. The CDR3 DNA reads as TGTGCCTTGGGGGGGGGTGACACCGGGGAGCTGTTTTTT. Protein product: CALGGGDTGELFF.

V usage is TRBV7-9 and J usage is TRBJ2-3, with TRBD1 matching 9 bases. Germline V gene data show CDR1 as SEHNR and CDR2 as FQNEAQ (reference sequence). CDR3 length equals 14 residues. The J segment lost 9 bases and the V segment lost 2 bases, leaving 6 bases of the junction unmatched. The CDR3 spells CASSLSRQGDTQYF. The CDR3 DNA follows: TGTGCCAGCAGCTTATCAAGACAGGGGGACACGCAGTATTTT.

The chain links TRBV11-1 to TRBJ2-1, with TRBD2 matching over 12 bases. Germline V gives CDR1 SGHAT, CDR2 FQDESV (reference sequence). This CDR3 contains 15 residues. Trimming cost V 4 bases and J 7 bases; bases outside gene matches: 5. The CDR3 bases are TGTGCCAGCAGCTCACTAGCGGGGGGCCCTAATGAGCAGTTCTTC. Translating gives CASSSLAGGPNEQFF.

The CDR3 reads CASSLLGQGGTEAFF. CDR3 nucleotide sequence: TGTGCCAGCAGCCTCCTGGGGCAGGGAGGAACTGAAGCTTTCTTT. This chain uses TRBV14 with TRBJ1-1, with a possible D match to TRBD1 (5 bases). CDR3 length equals 15 residues. Germline CDR1 reads SGHDN; CDR2 reads FVKESK. V was cut by 4 bases and J by 5 bases, with 17 bases left in between.